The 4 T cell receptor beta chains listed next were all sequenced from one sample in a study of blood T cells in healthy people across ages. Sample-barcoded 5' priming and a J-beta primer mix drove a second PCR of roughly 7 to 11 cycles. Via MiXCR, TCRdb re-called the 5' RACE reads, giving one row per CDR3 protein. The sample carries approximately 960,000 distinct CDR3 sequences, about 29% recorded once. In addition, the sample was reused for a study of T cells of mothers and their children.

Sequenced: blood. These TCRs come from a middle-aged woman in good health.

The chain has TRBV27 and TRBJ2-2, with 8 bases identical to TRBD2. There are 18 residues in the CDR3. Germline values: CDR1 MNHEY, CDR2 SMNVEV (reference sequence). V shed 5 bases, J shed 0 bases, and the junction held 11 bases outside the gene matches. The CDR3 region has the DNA TGTGCCAGCAGTGGGGTTGTGTTAGCGGGGTCGAACACCGGGGAGCTGTTTTTT. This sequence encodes CASSGVVLAGSNTGELFF.

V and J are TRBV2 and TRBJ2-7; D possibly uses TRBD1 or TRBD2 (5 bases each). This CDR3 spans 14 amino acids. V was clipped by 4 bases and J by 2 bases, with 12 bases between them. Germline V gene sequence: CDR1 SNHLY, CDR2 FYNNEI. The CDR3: CASSAGPLAYEQYF. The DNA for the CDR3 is TGTGCCAGCAGTGCGGGACCATTAGCCTACGAGCAGTACTTC. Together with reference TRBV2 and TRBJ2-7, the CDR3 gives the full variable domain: EPEVTQTPSHQVTQMGQEVILRCVPISNHLYFYWYRQILGQKVEFLVSFYNNEISEKSEIFDDQFSVERPDGSNFTLKIRSTKLEDSAMYFCASSAGPLAYEQYFGPGTRLTVT.

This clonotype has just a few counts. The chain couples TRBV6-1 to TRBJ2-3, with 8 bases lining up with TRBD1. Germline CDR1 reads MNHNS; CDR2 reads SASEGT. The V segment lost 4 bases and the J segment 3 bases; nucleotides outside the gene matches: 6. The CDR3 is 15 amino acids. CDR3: CASSGGTGRTDTQYF. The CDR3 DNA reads TGTGCCAGCAGTGGCGGGACAGGTAGGACAGATACGCAGTATTTT.

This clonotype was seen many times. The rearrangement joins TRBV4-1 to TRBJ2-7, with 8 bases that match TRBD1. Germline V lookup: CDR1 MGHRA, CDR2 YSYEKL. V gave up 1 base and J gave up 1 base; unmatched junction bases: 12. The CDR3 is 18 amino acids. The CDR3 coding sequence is TGCGCCAGCAGCCAAGCGGGACAGGCTACTTTTTCTTCCTACGAGCAGTACTTC. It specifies CASSQAGQATFSSYEQYF.